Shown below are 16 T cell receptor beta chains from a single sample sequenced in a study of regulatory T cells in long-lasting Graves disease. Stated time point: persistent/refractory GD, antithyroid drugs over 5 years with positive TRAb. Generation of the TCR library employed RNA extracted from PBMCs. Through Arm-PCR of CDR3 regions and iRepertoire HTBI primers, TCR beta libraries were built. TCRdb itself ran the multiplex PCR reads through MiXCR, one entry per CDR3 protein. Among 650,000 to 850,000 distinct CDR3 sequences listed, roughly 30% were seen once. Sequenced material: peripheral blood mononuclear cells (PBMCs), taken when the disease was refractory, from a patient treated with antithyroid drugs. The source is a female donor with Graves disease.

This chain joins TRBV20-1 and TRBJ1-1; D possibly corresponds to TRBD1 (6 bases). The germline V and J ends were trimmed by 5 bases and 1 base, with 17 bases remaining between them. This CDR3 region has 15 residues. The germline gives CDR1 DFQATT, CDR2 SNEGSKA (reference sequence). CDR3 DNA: TGCAGTGCTGCACAGGGAATCCCTTGGAACACTGAAGCTTTCTTT. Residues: CSAAQGIPWNTEAFF.

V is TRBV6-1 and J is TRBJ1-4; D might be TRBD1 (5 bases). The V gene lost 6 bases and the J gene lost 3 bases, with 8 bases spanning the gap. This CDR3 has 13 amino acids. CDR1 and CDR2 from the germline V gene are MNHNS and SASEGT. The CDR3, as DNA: TGTGCCAGCAGGAGACAGCCTAATGAAAAACTGTTTTTT. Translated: CASRRQPNEKLFF.

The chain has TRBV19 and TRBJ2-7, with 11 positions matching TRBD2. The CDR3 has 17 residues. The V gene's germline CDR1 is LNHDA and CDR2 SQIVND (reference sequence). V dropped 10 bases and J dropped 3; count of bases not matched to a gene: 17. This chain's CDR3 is CATRGLGLAGGSYEQYF. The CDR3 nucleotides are TGTGCCACCAGAGGCTTGGGGCTAGCGGGAGGAAGCTACGAGCAGTACTTC.

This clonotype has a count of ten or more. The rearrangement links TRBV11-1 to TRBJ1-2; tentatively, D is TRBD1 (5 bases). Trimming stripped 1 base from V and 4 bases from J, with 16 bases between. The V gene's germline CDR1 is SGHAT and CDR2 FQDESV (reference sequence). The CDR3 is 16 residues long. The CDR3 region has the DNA TGTGCCAGCAGCTTAGGATCTGGAGGGGTCGGCTATGGCTACACCTTC. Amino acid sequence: CASSLGSGGVGYGYTF. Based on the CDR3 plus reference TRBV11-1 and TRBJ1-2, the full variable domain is EAEVAQSPRYKITEKSQAVAFWCDPISGHATLYWYRQILGQGPELLVQFQDESVVDDSQLPKDRFSAERLKGVDSTLKIQPAELGDSAMYLCASSLGSGGVGYGYTFGSGTRLTVV.

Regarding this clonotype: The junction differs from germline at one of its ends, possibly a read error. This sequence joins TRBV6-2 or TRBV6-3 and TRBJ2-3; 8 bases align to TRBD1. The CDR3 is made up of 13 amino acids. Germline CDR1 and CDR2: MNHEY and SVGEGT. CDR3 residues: CATRRVGTGTQYF. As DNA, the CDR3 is TGTGCCACCCGGCGGGTTGGGACAGGTACGCAGTATTTT.

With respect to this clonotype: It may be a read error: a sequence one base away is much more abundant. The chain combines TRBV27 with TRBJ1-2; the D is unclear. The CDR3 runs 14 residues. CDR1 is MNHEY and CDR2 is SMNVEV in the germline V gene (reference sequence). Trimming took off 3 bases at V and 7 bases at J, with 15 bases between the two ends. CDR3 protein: CASSLYGVDCGYTF. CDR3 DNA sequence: TGTGCCAGCAGTTTGTACGGGGTTGACTGTGGCTACACCTTC.

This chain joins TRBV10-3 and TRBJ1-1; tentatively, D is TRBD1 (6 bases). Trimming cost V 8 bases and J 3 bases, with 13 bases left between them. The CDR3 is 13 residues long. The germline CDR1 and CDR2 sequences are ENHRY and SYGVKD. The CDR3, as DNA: TGTGCCATCGCAGGGGCGAGTGACACTGAAGCTTTCTTT. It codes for CAIAGASDTEAFF.

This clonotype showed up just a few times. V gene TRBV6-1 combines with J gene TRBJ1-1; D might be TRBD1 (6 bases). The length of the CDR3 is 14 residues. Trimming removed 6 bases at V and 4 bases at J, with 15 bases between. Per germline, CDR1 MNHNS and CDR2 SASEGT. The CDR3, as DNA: TGTGCCAGCAGACTGGCGGGGGCTCGCACTGAAGCTTTCTTT. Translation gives CASRLAGARTEAFF.

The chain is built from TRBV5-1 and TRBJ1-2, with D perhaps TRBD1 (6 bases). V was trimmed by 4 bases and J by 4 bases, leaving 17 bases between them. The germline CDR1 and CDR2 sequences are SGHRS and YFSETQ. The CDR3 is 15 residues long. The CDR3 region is CASSTNPGGLYGYTF. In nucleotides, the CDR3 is TGCGCCAGCAGCACAAACCCTGGGGGCCTCTATGGCTACACCTTC.

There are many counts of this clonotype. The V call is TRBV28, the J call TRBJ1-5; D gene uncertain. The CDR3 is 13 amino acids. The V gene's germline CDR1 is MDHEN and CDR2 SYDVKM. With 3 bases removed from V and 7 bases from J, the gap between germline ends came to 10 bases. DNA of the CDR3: TGTGCCAGCAGTTTGGACCAAGGGCAGCCCCAGCATTTT. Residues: CASSLDQGQPQHF.

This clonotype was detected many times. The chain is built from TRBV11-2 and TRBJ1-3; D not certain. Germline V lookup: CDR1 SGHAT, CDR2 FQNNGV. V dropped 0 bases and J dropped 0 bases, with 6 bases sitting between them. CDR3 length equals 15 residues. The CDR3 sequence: CASSLDGGSGNTIYF. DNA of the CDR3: TGTGCCAGCAGCTTAGACGGTGGCTCTGGAAACACCATATATTTT.

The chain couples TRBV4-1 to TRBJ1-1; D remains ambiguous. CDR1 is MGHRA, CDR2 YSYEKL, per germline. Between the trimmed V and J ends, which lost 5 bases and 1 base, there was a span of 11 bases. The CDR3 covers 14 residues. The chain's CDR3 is CASSSQETNTEAFF. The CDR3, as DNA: TGCGCCAGCAGCTCGCAGGAGACGAACACTGAAGCTTTCTTT.

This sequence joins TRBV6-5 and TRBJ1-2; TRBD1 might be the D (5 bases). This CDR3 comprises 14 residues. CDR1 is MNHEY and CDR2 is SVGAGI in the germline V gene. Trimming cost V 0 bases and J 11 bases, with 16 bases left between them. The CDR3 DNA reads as TGTGCCAGCAGTTACTCCGGGACGGCCTTAGGGTACACCTTC. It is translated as CASSYSGTALGYTF.

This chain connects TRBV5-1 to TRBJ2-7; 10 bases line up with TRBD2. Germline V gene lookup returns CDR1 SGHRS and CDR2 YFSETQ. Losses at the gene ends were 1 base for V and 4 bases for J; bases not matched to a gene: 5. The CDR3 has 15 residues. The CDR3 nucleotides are TGCGCCAGCAGCTTGATAGCGGGAGGATCTTACGAGCAGTACTTC. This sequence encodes CASSLIAGGSYEQYF.

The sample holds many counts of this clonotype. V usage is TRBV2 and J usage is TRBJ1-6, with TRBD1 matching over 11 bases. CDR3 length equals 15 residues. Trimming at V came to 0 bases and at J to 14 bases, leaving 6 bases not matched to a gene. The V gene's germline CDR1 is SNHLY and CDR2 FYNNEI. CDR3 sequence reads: CASSEARTGGRTLHF. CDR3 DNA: TGTGCCAGCAGTGAAGCGCGGACAGGGGGCAGGACCCTCCACTTT.

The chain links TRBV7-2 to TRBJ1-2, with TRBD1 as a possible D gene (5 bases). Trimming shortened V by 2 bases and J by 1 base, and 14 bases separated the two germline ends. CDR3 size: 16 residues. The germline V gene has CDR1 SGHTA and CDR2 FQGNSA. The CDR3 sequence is CASSLTPTDNNYGYTF. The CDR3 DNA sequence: TGTGCCAGCAGCTTAACCCCCACGGACAATAACTATGGCTACACCTTC. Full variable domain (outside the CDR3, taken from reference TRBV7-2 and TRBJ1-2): GAGVSQSPSNKVTEKGKDVELRCDPISGHTALYWYRQSLGQGLEFLIYFQGNSAPDKSGLPSDRFSAERTGGSVSTLTIQRTQQEDSAVYLCASSLTPTDNNYGYTFGSGTRLTVV.